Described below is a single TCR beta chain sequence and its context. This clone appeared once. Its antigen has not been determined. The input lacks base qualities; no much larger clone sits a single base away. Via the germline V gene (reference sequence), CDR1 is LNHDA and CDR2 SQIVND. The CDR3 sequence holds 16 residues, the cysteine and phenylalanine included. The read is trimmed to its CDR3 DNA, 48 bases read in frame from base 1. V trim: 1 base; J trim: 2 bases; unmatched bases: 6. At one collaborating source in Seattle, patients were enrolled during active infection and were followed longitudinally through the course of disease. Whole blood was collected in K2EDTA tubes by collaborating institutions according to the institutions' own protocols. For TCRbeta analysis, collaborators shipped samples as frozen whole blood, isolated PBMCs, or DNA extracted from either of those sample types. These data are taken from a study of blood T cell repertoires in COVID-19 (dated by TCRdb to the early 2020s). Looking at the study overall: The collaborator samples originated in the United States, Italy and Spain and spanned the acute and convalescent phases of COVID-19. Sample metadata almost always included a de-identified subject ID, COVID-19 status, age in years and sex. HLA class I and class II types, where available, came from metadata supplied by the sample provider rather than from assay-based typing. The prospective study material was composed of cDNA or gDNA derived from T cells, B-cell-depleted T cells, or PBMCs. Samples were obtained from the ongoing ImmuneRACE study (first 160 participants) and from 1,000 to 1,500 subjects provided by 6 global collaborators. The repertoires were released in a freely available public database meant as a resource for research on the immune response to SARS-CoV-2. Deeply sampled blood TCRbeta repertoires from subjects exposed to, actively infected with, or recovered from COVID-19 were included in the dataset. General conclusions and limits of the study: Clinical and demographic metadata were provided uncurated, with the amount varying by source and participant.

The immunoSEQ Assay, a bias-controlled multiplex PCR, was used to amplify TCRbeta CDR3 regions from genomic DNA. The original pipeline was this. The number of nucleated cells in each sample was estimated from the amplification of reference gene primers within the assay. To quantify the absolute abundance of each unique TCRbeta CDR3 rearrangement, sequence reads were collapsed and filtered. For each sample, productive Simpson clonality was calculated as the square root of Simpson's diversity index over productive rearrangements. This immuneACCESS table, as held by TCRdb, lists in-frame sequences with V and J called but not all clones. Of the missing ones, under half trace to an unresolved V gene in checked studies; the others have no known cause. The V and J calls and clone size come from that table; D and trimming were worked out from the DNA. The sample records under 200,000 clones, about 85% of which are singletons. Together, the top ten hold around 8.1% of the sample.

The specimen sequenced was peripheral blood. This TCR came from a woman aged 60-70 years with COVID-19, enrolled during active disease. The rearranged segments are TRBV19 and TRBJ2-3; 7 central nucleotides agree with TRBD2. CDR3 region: CASSIGASGFTDTQYF. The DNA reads TGTGCCAGTAGTATAGGGGCTAGCGGATTCACAGATACGCAGTATTTT.